This paragraph reports one T cell receptor (beta chain). Its antigen is undetermined. Using immunoSEQ multiplex PCR, the repertoire was profiled, and TCRdb retains in-frame clones only, with some absent. In the table there are about 330,000 clones, roughly nine tenths of which are singletons. The CDR3 consists of 16 residues. With 0 bases removed from V and 8 bases from J, the gap between germline ends came to 19 bases. Germline assignment: CDR1 LGHNA and CDR2 YSLEER. This entry is derived from a study of cytomegalovirus exposure and HLA in healthy donors. Points from the study as a whole: Overall, around 160 TCR beta chains were annotated as cytomegalovirus-associated. Reports indicated that the classifier achieved high specificity and sensitivity in diagnosing cytomegalovirus status.

The TCR originated in a young woman in good health and CMV-seropositive. The chain recombines TRBV4-3 with TRBJ1-2; D gene unclear. The sample consisted of PBMCs. As DNA, the CDR3 is TGCGCCAGCAGCCAAGATGGTGTGATTAGTCTGGGGGGCTACACCTTC. Amino acids: CASSQDGVISLGGYTF.